This TCR beta chain comes out of a study of T cell changes during pregnancy in multiple sclerosis. Clones were read by immunoSEQ multiplex PCR, and TCRdb kept only the in-frame ones, dropping some. Seen here are tens of thousands of clones, 90% to 95% observed once, and the top ten hold about 1.2%. There are 15 residues in the CDR3. With V trimmed by 5 bases and J by 6 bases, 10 bases remained unmatched. Germline CDR1 reads SGDLS; CDR2 reads YYNGEE. The sequence derives from a female donor in good health, enrolled as a control in a pregnancy study. This chain connects TRBV9 to TRBJ1-4; 7 bases line up with TRBD1. The sample here was peripheral blood, taken after pregnancy. The CDR3 sequence is CASSLTGIVDEKLFF. The CDR3 DNA reads as TGTGCCAGCAGTCTGACAGGGATCGTGGATGAAAAACTGTTTTTT.